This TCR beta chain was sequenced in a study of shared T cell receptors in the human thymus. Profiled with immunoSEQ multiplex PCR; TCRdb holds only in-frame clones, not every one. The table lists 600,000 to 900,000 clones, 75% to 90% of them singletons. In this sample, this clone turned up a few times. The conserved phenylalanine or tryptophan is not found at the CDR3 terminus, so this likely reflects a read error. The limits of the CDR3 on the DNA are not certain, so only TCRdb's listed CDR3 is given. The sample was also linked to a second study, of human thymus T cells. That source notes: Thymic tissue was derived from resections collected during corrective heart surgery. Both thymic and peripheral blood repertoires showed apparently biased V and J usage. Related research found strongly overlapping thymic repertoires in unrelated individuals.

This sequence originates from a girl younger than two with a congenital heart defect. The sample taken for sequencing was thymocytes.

The CDR3 region is CASSNRSQS. This chain joins TRBV21-1 and TRBJ1-2; the listed D gene, TRBD1, was not tested against the DNA. TRBV21-1 is designated a pseudogene. The CDR3 is 9 residues long, ends included.